These 6 T cell receptor beta chains were all obtained from the same sample, sequenced in a study of a mutant IDH1 vaccine in newly diagnosed glioma. Antigen specificity for these receptors is unknown. Time point indicated: week 47, end of study. Every vaccination contained 300 ug of the mutant IDH1 20-mer peptide and was paired with topical imiquimod. TCRdb keeps only in-frame clones here, not all; method: immunoSEQ multiplex PCR. The sample carries tens of thousands of clones, about 81% recorded once. This specimen consisted of PBMCs, obtained from a glioma patient whose treatment included an IDH1 peptide vaccine. The source is a woman aged 25 to 39 with glioma. Some clones in this sample may be carry-over from other donors' samples.

The V gene is TRBV15, the J gene TRBJ2-1; 10 bases fit TRBD2. CDR3 length equals 16 residues. Germline lookup yields CDR1 LNHNV and CDR2 YYDKDF (reference sequence). The V and J ends lost 0 bases and 7 bases, in that order; junction bases with no gene match: 6. This chain's CDR3 is CATSRDPSGRRNEQFF. The CDR3 DNA reads as TGTGCCACCAGCAGAGATCCTAGCGGGAGAAGGAATGAGCAGTTCTTC. The full variable domain, with the rest looked up from reference TRBV15 and TRBJ2-1, is DAMVIQNPRYQVTQFGKPVTLSCSQTLNHNVMYWYQQKSSQAPKLLFHYYDKDFNNEADTPDNFQSRRPNTSFCFLDIRSPGLGDTAMYLCATSRDPSGRRNEQFFGPGTRLTVL.

V and J are TRBV6-5 and TRBJ2-5, with TRBD2 matching over 14 bases. The CDR3 is made up of 15 amino acids. V was pared by 5 bases and J by 7 bases, with 6 bases of the junction left unmatched. CDR1 is MNHEY and CDR2 is SVGAGI in the germline V gene. The CDR3 here is CASSRGTSGRGTQYF. The DNA for the CDR3 is TGTGCCAGCAGTCGCGGGACTAGCGGGAGAGGGACCCAGTACTTC.

The chain employs TRBV6-1 and TRBJ2-5; unclear D gene. Germline V lookup: CDR1 MNHNS, CDR2 SASEGT. The V gene lost 4 bases and the J gene lost 5 bases, with 8 bases spanning the gap. This CDR3 has 12 amino acids. The DNA for the CDR3 is TGTGCCAGCAGTGCGGTGGGTGAGACCCAGTACTTC. Its protein product is CASSAVGETQYF.

The chain is built from TRBV29-1 and TRBJ2-2; D might be TRBD1 or TRBD2, each matching 5 bases. Germline V gives CDR1 SQVTM, CDR2 ANQGSEA. Trimming removed 5 bases from V and 2 bases from J, with 12 bases in between. This CDR3 spans 14 amino acids. The CDR3 bases are TGCAGCGTTTGGCAGGGACGTAACACCGGGGAGCTGTTTTTT. Protein product: CSVWQGRNTGELFF.

The chain couples TRBV5-5 to TRBJ2-6; D not certain. V was pared by 2 bases and J by 0 bases, with 9 bases between. CDR1 is SGHKS, CDR2 YYEKEE, per germline (reference sequence). The CDR3 length is 16 residues. CDR3 sequence: CASSFPLSSGANVLTF. For the CDR3, the DNA is TGTGCCAGCAGCTTCCCTCTGAGCTCTGGGGCCAACGTCCTGACTTTC. The full variable domain, rest sourced from reference TRBV5-5 and TRBJ2-6, is DAGVTQSPTHLIKTRGQQVTLRCSPISGHKSVSWYQQVLGQGPQFIFQYYEKEERGRGNFPDRFSARQFPNYSSELNVNALLLGDSALYLCASSFPLSSGANVLTFGAGSRLTVL.

J is TRBJ1-3 and V is TRBV19, with D possibly TRBD1 on 5 matching bases. This CDR3 comprises 13 residues. Between the trimmed V and J ends, which lost 9 bases and 3 bases, there was a span of 12 bases. Germline CDR1 is LNHDA and CDR2 is SQIVND (reference sequence). Written as DNA, the CDR3 is TGTGCCAGCACCCTGGGGGGTGGAAACACCATATATTTT. This sequence encodes CASTLGGGNTIYF. The whole variable domain, filled in from reference TRBV19 and TRBJ1-3, reads DGGITQSPKYLFRKEGQNVTLSCEQNLNHDAMYWYRQDPGQGLRLIYYSQIVNDFQKGDIAEGYSVSREKKESFPLTVTSAQKNPTAFYLCASTLGGGNTIYFGEGSWLTVV.